This T cell receptor (beta chain) was recorded in a study of blood T cell repertoires in COVID-19. Across the whole study: The United States, Italy and Spain provided the acute and convalescent COVID-19 samples.

The data were produced by immunoSEQ multiplex PCR, yet TCRdb's version contains in-frame clones alone and is incomplete. Of about 210,000 clones listed, 80% to 90% are singletons. Cohort 3 donors counted as recovered after two negative PCRs, clearance, or resolved symptoms. Sequenced material: PBMCs or T cells enriched from blood (not recorded which). This receptor was taken from a woman between 18 and 29 years old who had recovered from COVID-19.

This CDR3 is CAISAQGRENTIYF. CDR3 DNA: TGTGCCATCAGTGCCCAGGGTCGAGAAAACACCATATATTTT. The chain joins TRBV10-3 to TRBJ1-3, with a possible D match to TRBD1 (5 bases). Germline CDR1 is ENHRY and CDR2 is SYGVKD. V dropped 4 bases and J dropped 6 bases, with 13 bases sitting between them. This CDR3 is built from 14 residues.